The rows below give T cell receptor beta chains drawn from one sample of a study of blood T cells in healthy people across ages. TCRdb called the 5' RACE reads again in MiXCR, with one record for every CDR3 protein. This repertoire shows approximately 820,000 distinct CDR3 sequences, roughly 44% found once; its top ten account for roughly 19%. The sequenced material came from blood. These receptors were collected from a man aged 60 to 69 in good health. CDR3s include the opening cysteine and the closing phenylalanine or tryptophan. The D gene is left open where the match is weak. A clone size is listed for some rows: how often the clone was seen (once, few, many), or a class if it is expanded.

14 | . | TRBJ2-5 | TRBV28 | . | CASSFAGKVETQYF | TGTGCCAGCAGTTTCGCAGGGAAGGTAGAGACCCAGTACTTC
16 | . | TRBJ2-7 | TRBV21-1 | . | CASSNQITGWALWQYF | TGTGCCAGCAGCAACCAGATCACAGGGTGGGCTTTATGGCAGTACTTC
15 | . | TRBJ1-2 | TRBV11-2 | . | CASSLVYGLGYGNTF | TGTGCCAGCAGCTTAGTTTACGGTCTCGGGTATGGCAACACCTTC
16 | few | TRBJ1-6 | TRBV7-2 | . | CASSLLAGSRNSPLHF | TGTGCCAGCAGCTTACTGGCAGGGTCTCGCAATTCACCCCTCCACTTT
15 | . | TRBJ1-1 | TRBV7-6 | . | CASSLEVVGNTEAFF | TGTGCCAGCAGCCTAGAAGTCGTGGGAAACACTGAAGCTTTCTTT
14 | . | TRBJ1-1 | TRBV4-1 | . | CASSQGTMGTEAFF | TGCGCCAGCAGCCAAGGCACTATGGGCACTGAAGCTTTCTTT
14 | . | TRBJ2-7 | TRBV13 | . | CASSSGASHYEQYF | TGTGCCAGCAGCTCAGGGGCAAGCCACTACGAGCAGTACTTC
13 | . | TRBJ1-1 | TRBV30 | . | CAWSPRVLGEAFF | TGTGCCTGGAGCCCCCGGGTGTTGGGTGAAGCTTTCTTT
17 | . | TRBJ2-7 | TRBV20-1 | TRBD2 | CSAAHSGGRGIANEQYF | TGCAGTGCGGCTCATAGCGGGGGCCGGGGGATAGCCAACGAGCAGTACTTC
13 | few | TRBJ2-7 | TRBV5-1 | TRBD1 | CASSGGQIYEQYF | TGCGCCAGCAGCGGGGGACAGATCTACGAGCAGTACTTC
13 | many | TRBJ2-1 | TRBV6-6 | TRBD1 | CASSYETGDEQFF | TGTGCCAGCAGTTATGAGACAGGGGATGAGCAGTTCTTC
16 | . | TRBJ2-1 | TRBV7-2 | TRBD2 | CASSLEGLARGNEQFF | TGTGCCAGCAGCTTAGAAGGACTAGCCAGGGGCAATGAGCAGTTCTTC
12 | many | TRBJ2-7 | TRBV10-1 | . | CARPPRGYEQYF | TGCGCCAGACCACCCAGGGGCTACGAGCAGTACTTC
14 | many | TRBJ2-3 | TRBV15 | . | CATSRGGVTDTQYF | TGTGCCACCAGCAGGGGGGGAGTCACAGATACGCAGTATTTT
16 | . | TRBJ2-7 | TRBV9 | . | CASSVEGGGTSDEQYF | TGTGCCAGCAGCGTAGAGGGGGGAGGGACTTCGGACGAGCAGTACTTC
14 | . | TRBJ2-3 | TRBV6-1 | TRBD1 | CASKQDREADTQYF | TGTGCCAGCAAACAGGACAGGGAAGCAGATACGCAGTATTTT
16 | . | TRBJ2-6 | TRBV6-2/TRBV6-3 | . | CASTDWNYSGANVLTF | TGTGCCAGTACGGACTGGAATTACTCTGGGGCCAACGTCCTGACTTTC
14 | few | TRBJ2-3 | TRBV20-1 | TRBD2 | CSATAGDRGDTQYF | TGCAGTGCTACAGCGGGGGATAGGGGAGATACGCAGTATTTT
12 | . | TRBJ1-1 | TRBV29-1 | . | CSGGLWGTEAFF | TGCAGCGGCGGATTGTGGGGAACTGAAGCTTTCTTT
14 | once | TRBJ2-1 | TRBV20-1 | TRBD2 | CSARARAGEAEQFF | TGCAGTGCTAGAGCACGAGCGGGGGAGGCTGAGCAGTTCTTC
15 | once | TRBJ2-7 | TRBV6-1 | TRBD1 | CASNPRTGPSYEQYF | TGTGCCAGCAATCCCAGGACAGGGCCCTCCTACGAGCAGTACTTC
14 | few | TRBJ2-7 | TRBV11-3 | . | CASSVRTAPYEQYF | TGTGCCAGCAGCGTTCGGACAGCCCCTTACGAGCAGTACTTC
14 | . | TRBJ1-2 | TRBV28 | TRBD1 | CASSVLGTGYGYTF | TGTGCCAGCAGTGTATTAGGGACAGGCTATGGCTACACCTTC
15 | . | TRBJ2-1 | TRBV30 | TRBD1 | CASPNRDRVPCGQFF | TGTGCCTCCCCTAATCGGGACAGGGTACCCTGTGGGCAGTTCTTC
16 | few | TRBJ2-5 | TRBV7-9 | . | CASSLGLGLEIKTQYF | TGTGCCAGCAGCTTAGGCCTCGGACTGGAAATAAAGACCCAGTACTTC
15 | many | TRBJ2-7 | TRBV11-2 | . | CASSLEGPSGYEQYF | TGTGCCAGCAGCTTAGAGGGACCTTCGGGCTACGAGCAGTACTTC